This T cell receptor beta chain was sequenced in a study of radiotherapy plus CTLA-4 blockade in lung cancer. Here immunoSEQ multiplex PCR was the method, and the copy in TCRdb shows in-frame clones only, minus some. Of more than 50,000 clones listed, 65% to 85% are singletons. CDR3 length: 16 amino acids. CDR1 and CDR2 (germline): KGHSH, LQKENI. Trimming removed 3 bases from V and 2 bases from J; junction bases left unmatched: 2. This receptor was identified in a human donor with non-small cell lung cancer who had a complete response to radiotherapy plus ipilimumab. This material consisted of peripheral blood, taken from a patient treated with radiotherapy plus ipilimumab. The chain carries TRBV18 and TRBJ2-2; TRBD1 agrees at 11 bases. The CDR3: CASSPRTGGNTGELFF. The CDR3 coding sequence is TGTGCCAGCTCACCTAGGACAGGGGGCAACACCGGGGAGCTGTTTTTT.